Listed here is a single TCR beta chain. Its specific antigen is unknown. Base qualities are not recorded, but no much larger clone differs from it by a single base. This sample was included in a study of blood T cell repertoires in COVID-19 (dated by TCRdb to between 2020 and 2021). For context, the study as a whole: Samples from collaborators originated in the United States, Italy and Spain and spanned both the acute and convalescent phases of COVID-19. The material from the prospective study consisted of cDNA or gDNA derived from T cells, B-cell-depleted T cells, or PBMCs. Deeply sampled blood TCRbeta repertoires from subjects exposed to, actively infected with, or recovered from COVID-19 were included in the dataset. A freely available public database, intended as a resource for researchers studying the immune response to SARS-CoV-2, is where the repertoires were released. The samples were drawn from two sources: the first 160 participants of the ongoing ImmuneRACE study, and 1,254 subjects contributed by 6 global collaborators. Sample metadata almost always included a de-identified subject ID, COVID-19 status, age in years and sex. HLA class I and class II types, where available, came from metadata supplied by the sample provider rather than from assay-based typing. The full study reports these points: Clinical and demographic metadata were provided uncurated, with the amount varying by source and participant.

One collaborating source in Seattle enrolled patients while the patients were actively infected and followed the patients over time throughout the course of disease. Each collaborating institution followed its own protocols to collect whole blood in K2EDTA tubes. Collaborator samples were shipped for TCRbeta analysis as frozen whole blood, isolated PBMCs, or DNA extracted from either sample type. The CDR1 and CDR2 encoded by the germline V gene (reference sequence) are DFQATT and SNEGSKA. V was cut back by 6 bases and J by 8 bases, leaving a gap of 13 bases between them. The CDR3 covers 11 residues, taking in both the cysteine and the phenylalanine. Only the CDR3 portion is preserved as DNA: 33 bases, with reading frame beginning at the first base. TCRbeta CDR3 regions were amplified from genomic DNA using the immunoSEQ Assay, a bias-controlled multiplex PCR. The study's processing was this. The number of nucleated cells in each sample was estimated from the amplification of reference gene primers within the assay. Sequence reads were collapsed and filtered to measure the absolute abundance of every unique TCRbeta CDR3 rearrangement. For each sample, productive Simpson clonality was calculated as the square root of Simpson's diversity index across productive rearrangements. Imported from immuneACCESS, the table was reduced by TCRdb to in-frame sequences with V and J called. These copies leave out some clones; in studies compared against another copy, an unresolved V gene accounts for under half, and the cause of the remainder is not known. V, J and clone size were drawn from that table, and D and trimming were deduced from the DNA. Counted in this sample were some 200,000 clones; around 94% of them appeared once. The ten biggest clones cover 0.6% to 0.8% of the sample.

Recombination linked TRBV20-1 to TRBJ1-1; the D gene lacks a confident call. Sequencing was carried out using peripheral blood. The sequence derives from a man aged 30 to 39 with COVID-19, enrolled during active disease. The CDR3 region has the sequence CSAPKQVEAFF. The nucleotides are TGCAGTGCCCCCAAACAAGTGGAAGCTTTCTTT.